The sequence of this TCR beta chain was determined in a study of blood T cell repertoires in COVID-19. At the level of the study: In each case, the material was cDNA or gDNA derived from T cells, B-cell-depleted T cells, or PBMCs.

Generated by immunoSEQ multiplex PCR, the TCRdb table keeps only in-frame clones and is missing some. The table records 65,000 to 80,000 clones, approximately 88% of them present only once. V lost 2 bases to trimming and J lost 9 bases; unmatched junction nucleotides: 5. Per germline, CDR1 SGHRS and CDR2 YFSETQ. The CDR3 is made up of 13 amino acids. Sequencing was carried out using peripheral blood. The chain is built from TRBV5-1 and TRBJ1-1; 9 bases fit TRBD1. This TCR came from a human donor in a cohort sampled during active COVID-19. The CDR3 DNA sequence: TGCGCCAGCAGCTTAAGACAGGGGGAGAAAGCTTTCTTT. Residues: CASSLRQGEKAFF.